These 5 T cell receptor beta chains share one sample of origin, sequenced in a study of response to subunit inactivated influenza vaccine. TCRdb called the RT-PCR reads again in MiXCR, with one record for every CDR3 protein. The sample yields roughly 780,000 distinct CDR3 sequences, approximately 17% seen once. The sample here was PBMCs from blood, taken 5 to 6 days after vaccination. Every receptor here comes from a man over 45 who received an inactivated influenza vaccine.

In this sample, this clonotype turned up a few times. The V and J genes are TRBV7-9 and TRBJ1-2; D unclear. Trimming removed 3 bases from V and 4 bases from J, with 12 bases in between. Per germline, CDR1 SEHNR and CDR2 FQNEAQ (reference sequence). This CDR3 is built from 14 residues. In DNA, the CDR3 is TGTGCCAGCAGCTTCACTGGAATCCTCTATGGCTACACCTTC. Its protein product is CASSFTGILYGYTF.

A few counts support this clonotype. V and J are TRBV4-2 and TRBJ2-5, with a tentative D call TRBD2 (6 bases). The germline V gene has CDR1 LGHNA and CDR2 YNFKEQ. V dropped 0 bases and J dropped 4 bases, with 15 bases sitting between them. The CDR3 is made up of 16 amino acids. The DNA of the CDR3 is TGTGCCAGCAGCCAAGATATGGGGTGGAGGGGAGAGACCCAGTACTTC. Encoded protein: CASSQDMGWRGETQYF.

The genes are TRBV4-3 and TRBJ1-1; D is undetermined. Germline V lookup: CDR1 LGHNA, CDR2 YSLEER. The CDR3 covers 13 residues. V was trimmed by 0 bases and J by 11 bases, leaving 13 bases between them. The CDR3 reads CASSQDRSVRAFF. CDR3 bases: TGCGCCAGCAGCCAAGATAGGTCGGTTAGGGCTTTCTTT.

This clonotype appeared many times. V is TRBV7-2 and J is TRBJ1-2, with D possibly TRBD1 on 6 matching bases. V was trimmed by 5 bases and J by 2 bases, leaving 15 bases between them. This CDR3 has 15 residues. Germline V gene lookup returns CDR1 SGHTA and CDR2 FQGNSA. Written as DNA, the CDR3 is TGTGCCAGCAGCCCTAGAGGGGGGGGAAACTATGGCTACACCTTC. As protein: CASSPRGGGNYGYTF.

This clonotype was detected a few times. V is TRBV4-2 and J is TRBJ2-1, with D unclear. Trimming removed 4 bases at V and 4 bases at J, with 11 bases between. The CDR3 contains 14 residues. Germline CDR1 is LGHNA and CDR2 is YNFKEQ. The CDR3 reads CASSRYGGYNEQFF. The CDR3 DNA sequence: TGTGCCAGCAGCCGATATGGCGGTTACAATGAGCAGTTCTTC.